This T cell receptor (beta chain) derives from a study of CD4 T cells in relation to SARS-CoV-2 and coronaviruses. Study-level information: ViraFEST: roughly ten-day antigen culture of PBMCs, then TCR beta CDR3 sequencing.

The unexposed donors gave CD4+ T cells in about 2010-2019, prior to COVID-19. Isolation of CD4+ T cells took place after less than 11 days in culture. Only a few counts were recorded for this clone. Its antigen is still unknown. Here immunoSEQ multiplex PCR was the method, and the copy in TCRdb shows in-frame clones only, minus some. The data contain roughly 30,000 clones, about 73% of them singletons. CDR3 length: 15 residues. Germline V gives CDR1 SGHTA, CDR2 FQGNSA. The ends lost 4 bases at V and 4 bases at J; junction bases unmatched: 10. The sequence was collected from a human donor in good health. Input material: CD4+ T cells from PBMCs, cultured in vitro. The chain recombines TRBV7-2 with TRBJ2-7; 7 nucleotides agree with TRBD2. The CDR3 is CASSSSAGDLYEQYF. CDR3 nucleotides: TGTGCCAGCAGCTCCTCGGCGGGAGATCTATACGAGCAGTACTTC. Variable domain in full (rest from reference TRBV7-2 and TRBJ2-7): GAGVSQSPSNKVTEKGKDVELRCDPISGHTALYWYRQSLGQGLEFLIYFQGNSAPDKSGLPSDRFSAERTGGSVSTLTIQRTQQEDSAVYLCASSSSAGDLYEQYFGPGTRLTVT.